This note documents a single T cell receptor (beta chain) sequence. Its antigen is unidentified. The germline V gene has CDR1 SQVTM and CDR2 ANQGSEA. The ends lost 6 bases at V and 3 bases at J; junction bases unmatched: 9. The CDR3 spans 14 residues. These data originate in a study of cytomegalovirus exposure and HLA in healthy donors. The PCR ran on 60 Vbeta and 13 Jbeta primers. Assay used: immunoSEQ multiplex PCR; TCRdb lists only in-frame clones, some missing. The sample holds approximately 200,000 clones, about 80% seen once. Study-wide results and limits: Later genetic work tied a missense DCLRE1C variant to beta-chain V and J trimming. Near-uniform donor sequencing depth was presumed by presence/absence analyses. Specific recognition of CMV antigens was confirmed in vitro for a few chains (all CMV-associated).

The chain recombines TRBV29-1 with TRBJ2-7; TRBD2 aligns across 9 bases. Sequenced input: PBMCs. This clonotype originated in a woman aged 25 to 39 in good health and CMV-seropositive. CDR3 DNA: TGCAGCGTCCGGCTAGCGGGGAGATTCTACGAGCAGTACTTC. Residues: CSVRLAGRFYEQYF.